This TCR beta chain came from a study of T cells in Graves' hyperthyroidism and ophthalmopathy. Study-level background: At the time of initial diagnosis and before any treatment, peripheral blood was collected. Points from the study as a whole: By a 13 V-J model, ophthalmopathy was set apart from stable hyperthyroidism.

The TCR beta CDR3 regions underwent amplification using RNA transcripts as the source. With the HTBI primer set, the TCR CDR3 went through a first round of RT-PCR. One entry per CDR3 protein, called by TCRdb with MiXCR from the multiplex PCR reads. The sample carries about 520,000 distinct CDR3 sequences, less than 25% recorded once. Comment on this clonotype: The antigen is not known.

The study excluded patients with uncontrolled infection, other autoimmune disease, pregnancy or lactation. Each diagnosis drew on symptoms, thyroxine, TRAb, thyroid ultrasound and orbital computed tomography findings. The source of this sequence is a woman in her twenties or thirties with Graves' ophthalmopathy. The sequenced sample consisted of blood.

CDR3 sequence (DNA): TGCAGCGTTGCGGAGGTGAATCAGCCCCAGCATTTT. It yields the protein CSVAEVNQPQHF. This chain uses TRBV29-1 with TRBJ1-5; no clear D gene. Germline-derived CDR1 and CDR2 are SQVTM and ANQGSEA. Trimming removed 4 bases at V and 4 bases at J, with 8 bases between. This CDR3 is built from 12 residues.